This T cell receptor (beta chain) was captured by sequencing in a study of OX40 agonist ivuxolimab in advanced cancers. The wider study: Two cutaneous melanoma patients and one hepatocellular carcinoma patient, three in all, had partial responses.

This CDR3 spans 16 amino acids. The ends were cut back, 2 bases at V and 1 base at J, with 14 bases in the middle. Per germline, CDR1 LNHDA and CDR2 SQIVND (reference sequence). The assay was immunoSEQ multiplex PCR, and TCRdb's table has in-frame clones only and misses some. The sample includes approximately 120,000 clones, around 93% of them seen just once. This material consisted of CD4+ or CD8+ T cells sorted from blood, taken in a trial of the OX40 agonist ivuxolimab. The source is an adult with an advanced solid tumor such as melanoma, head and neck, liver or kidney cancer. The chain employs TRBV19 and TRBJ1-2; D is ambiguous. The CDR3 protein is CASSITTGQLNYGYTF. DNA for the CDR3: TGTGCCAGTAGTATAACGACTGGGCAGCTTAACTATGGCTACACCTTC.